The sequence of this T cell receptor (beta chain) was determined in a study of cytotoxic CD8 clonotypes in ibrutinib-treated CLL. About the research overall: Response sampling took place at median 12 months of treatment, range 6 to 36.

Investigators sourced 1.5 to 2.5 micrograms of genomic DNA from cryopreserved PBMCs for TCR beta libraries. Of note for this clone: No antigen is known for it.

This table comes from immunoSEQ multiplex PCR, and its TCRdb copy is limited to in-frame clones, with some not included. In the table there are about 130,000 clones, 80% to 90% of which are singletons. The V gene lost 0 bases and the J gene lost 2 bases, with 14 bases spanning the gap. The CDR3 totals 17 residues. The V gene's germline CDR1 is LNHDA and CDR2 SQIVND (reference sequence). Study-wide findings and caveats: Sustained-remission patients were sampled at different times than progressing patients were. Clonality rose at ibrutinib response and fell back toward baseline at progression.

The sequence came from a human donor with chronic lymphocytic leukemia. The input for sequencing was PBMCs, taken after 24 months of ibrutinib treatment. This chain connects TRBV19 to TRBJ2-4; D gene unclear. The CDR3 spells CASSIEGNWGTKNIQYF. The DNA of the CDR3 is TGTGCCAGTAGTATAGAGGGGAACTGGGGAACCAAAAACATTCAGTACTTC.